Reported below is one TCR beta chain. These data are taken from a study of patients and donors after allogeneic stem cell transplantation. V was cut by 1 base and J by 7 bases, with 11 bases left in between. From germline, CDR1 is GTSNPN and CDR2 SVGIG (reference sequence). This CDR3 comprises 13 residues. TCRdb fed the RT-PCR reads into MiXCR, producing one record per CDR3 protein. In the table there are about 230,000 distinct CDR3 sequences, roughly 14% of which are singletons. The sequence came from a human donor who was either an allogeneic HSCT recipient or a stem cell or donor lymphocyte infusion donor (not recorded which). It is not recorded whose cells these are; they may come from a transplant donor. The chain combines TRBV30 with TRBJ1-5; D is unclear. Input material: blood, either unsorted or a sorted T cell fraction (not recorded which). In DNA form, the CDR3 reads TGTGCCTGGAGTGCTACGGGAAAACAGCCCCAGCATTTT. As protein: CAWSATGKQPQHF.